This T cell receptor (beta chain) stems from a study of T cells in narcolepsy. Study-wide points: Blood of same and different patients, but not healthy controls, reportedly held recurring autoreactive clonotypes. In some patient and control memory CD4+ samples, autoreactive clones were absent.

The protocol was immunoSEQ multiplex PCR, while the TCRdb copy is restricted to in-frame clones and leaves out a portion. The sample has some 17,000 clones; 65% to 90% are singletons. V was clipped by 5 bases and J by 5 bases, with 4 bases between them. The CDR3 is 11 amino acids. From germline, CDR1 is MDHEN and CDR2 SYDVKM. For this clone: Its target is unknown.

This receptor was taken from a human donor in good health. Sequencing was performed on memory (CD45RA-) CD4+ T cells from blood. The chain joins TRBV28 to TRBJ2-1, with D unresolved. CDR3 sequence reads: CASSPHNEQFF. The CDR3 DNA is TGTGCCAGCAGTCCACACAATGAGCAGTTCTTC.